This T cell receptor beta chain was documented in a study of Tregs in tolerant kidney transplant recipients. Some clones are missing from TCRdb's copy, which holds only in-frame ones; the method was immunoSEQ multiplex PCR. The sample yields about 240,000 clones, about 80% seen once. Germline CDR1 reads SEHNR; CDR2 reads FQNEAQ (reference sequence). CDR3 length: 12 amino acids. V gave up 2 bases and J gave up 9 bases, with 8 bases separating them. V gene TRBV7-9 combines with J gene TRBJ1-5; D unresolved. This clonotype originated in a human donor in good health. Sequenced material: CD4+ T cells from blood. The CDR3 DNA follows: TGTGCCAGCAGCTTATCGACATCGCCCCAGCATTTT. It specifies CASSLSTSPQHF.